Each of the 14 T cell receptor beta chains below was sequenced from the same sample in a study of human T cells and chemical hapten exposure. Time point described: pre-sensitization, week 0. Described treatment: therapeutic diphenylcyclopropenone sensitization with weekly scalp DPC. One entry per CDR3 protein, called by TCRdb with MiXCR from the RACE reads. The sample includes about 120,000 distinct CDR3 sequences, approximately 13% of them seen just once. The input for sequencing was whole blood, taken in connection with sensitization to the hapten diphenylcyclopropenone (DPC). The receptors originated from a woman aged 18-35 years with alopecia areata. Some clones in this sample may be carry-over from other donors' samples.

The chain employs TRBV6-6 and TRBJ1-6, with D uncertain. Deletions cut 2 bases from V and 6 bases from J, with 11 bases between. Germline V gene data show CDR1 as MNHNY and CDR2 as SVGAGI (reference sequence). The CDR3 length is 15 residues. The CDR3 DNA follows: TGTGCCAGCAGTTACCCTACCAGAAGTAATTCACCCCTCCACTTT. Encoded protein: CASSYPTRSNSPLHF.

The chain recombines TRBV20-1 with TRBJ2-3; TRBD2 matches 14 bases. Germline V lookup: CDR1 DFQATT, CDR2 SNEGSKA (reference sequence). This CDR3 contains 17 residues. Trimming at V came to 3 bases and at J to 4 bases, leaving 9 bases not matched to a gene. CDR3 DNA sequence: TGCAGTGCTAGGCCCGGACTAGCGGGGGGCCGCGCAGATACGCAGTATTTT. Amino acid sequence: CSARPGLAGGRADTQYF.

The V call is TRBV11-2, the J call TRBJ2-2; TRBD2 is a possible D gene (5 bases). Trimming took off 3 bases at V and 4 bases at J, with 15 bases between the two ends. CDR1 and CDR2 from the germline V gene are SGHAT and FQNNGV. This CDR3 has 16 residues. CDR3 bases: TGTGCCAGCAGCTTTTTAGTCGGGGAAATCACCGGGGAGCTGTTTTTT. Protein: CASSFLVGEITGELFF.

In this sample, this clonotype turned up many times. This chain joins TRBV18 and TRBJ2-2, with D maybe TRBD2 (6 bases). Between the trimmed V and J ends, which lost 6 bases and 4 bases, there was a span of 15 bases. The CDR3 loop spans 15 amino acids. Germline V gives CDR1 KGHSH, CDR2 LQKENI. The CDR3 spells CASSLPGLSTGELFF. DNA of the CDR3: TGTGCCAGCTCGCTTCCGGGACTCTCCACCGGGGAGCTGTTTTTT.

The chain recombines TRBV6-5 with TRBJ1-3; possibly TRBD1 for D (5 bases). This CDR3 spans 14 amino acids. The V end was cut by 2 bases, the J end by 4 bases, with 9 bases between. CDR1 is MNHEY, CDR2 SVGAGI, per germline. The CDR3 DNA sequence: TGTGCCAGCAGTTACACTCACAGGGGAAACACCATATATTTT. Amino acids: CASSYTHRGNTIYF.

At least ten counts were recorded for this clonotype. The chain recombines TRBV7-9 with TRBJ2-4; 8 nucleotides agree with TRBD1. This CDR3 is built from 15 residues. Germline loops: CDR1 SEHNR, CDR2 FQNEAQ (reference sequence). J was trimmed by 3 bases and V by 4 bases; bases with no gene match: 5. As DNA, the CDR3 is TGTGCCAGCAGCTCCCAGGGGGCGGGCAAAAACATTCAGTACTTC. Encoded protein: CASSSQGAGKNIQYF.

This clonotype appeared many times. The chain is built from TRBV6-6 and TRBJ1-2, with D unresolved. Per the germline V gene, CDR1 is MNHNY and CDR2 is SVGAGI (reference sequence). The CDR3 length is 15 residues. V shed 2 bases and J shed 0 bases, with 10 bases lying between them. CDR3 bases: TGTGCCAGCAGTTACGAAGGGCGTGCTAACTATGGCTACACCTTC. It yields the protein CASSYEGRANYGYTF.

This clonotype has more than one count but fewer than ten. The J gene is TRBJ2-3, the V gene TRBV20-1, with TRBD2 matching over 11 bases. This CDR3 comprises 15 residues. CDR1 DFQATT and CDR2 SNEGSKA come from the germline V gene (reference sequence). J was trimmed by 5 bases and V by 3 bases; bases with no gene match: 7. Written as DNA, the CDR3 is TGCAGTGCTAGGACTAGCGGGGCGGCAGTAGATACGCAGTATTTT. Its translation is CSARTSGAAVDTQYF.

This clonotype was counted between two and nine times. The CDR3 region has the DNA TGTGCCAGTAGTAAAGACAGGGGGCGAGATGGCTACACCTTC. This sequence encodes CASSKDRGRDGYTF. The V gene is TRBV19, the J gene TRBJ1-2, with 10 bases aligning to TRBD1. The V gene end was trimmed by 4 bases and the J gene end by 6 bases; junction bases not matched to a gene: 5. CDR3 length: 14 amino acids. Per germline, CDR1 LNHDA and CDR2 SQIVND (reference sequence).

The gene calls are TRBV28 and TRBJ2-1; D remains unclear. CDR3 length: 13 residues. From germline, CDR1 is MDHEN and CDR2 SYDVKM. The V end was cut by 6 bases, the J end by 5 bases, with 11 bases between. The CDR3 sequence: CASRNPPNNEQFF. Written as DNA, the CDR3 is TGTGCCAGCAGAAATCCCCCGAACAATGAGCAGTTCTTC.

In this sample, this clonotype turned up many times. The chain combines TRBV2 with TRBJ1-4; D ambiguous. This CDR3 is 15 amino acids long. Trimming took off 3 bases at V and 6 bases at J, with 14 bases between the two ends. Germline V lookup: CDR1 SNHLY, CDR2 FYNNEI. The CDR3 DNA reads TGTGCCAGCAGTGAGGTTAGAGGGTTCGATGAAAAACTGTTTTTT. It yields the protein CASSEVRGFDEKLFF. Filled out from reference TRBV2 and TRBJ1-4, the complete variable domain reads EPEVTQTPSHQVTQMGQEVILRCVPISNHLYFYWYRQILGQKVEFLVSFYNNEISEKSEIFDDQFSVERPDGSNFTLKIRSTKLEDSAMYFCASSEVRGFDEKLFFGSGTQLSVL.

This clonotype was counted only a few times. The chain joins TRBV20-1 to TRBJ2-3, with D perhaps given as TRBD1 or TRBD2 (5 bases each). V was clipped by 7 bases and J by 4 bases, with 15 bases between them. Germline CDR1 and CDR2: DFQATT and SNEGSKA (reference sequence). This CDR3 spans 13 amino acids. The CDR3 sequence: CSVDGAVADTQYF. The CDR3 DNA follows: TGCAGTGTTGACGGGGCGGTGGCAGATACGCAGTATTTT.

This clonotype occurred many times. The chain is built from TRBV20-1 and TRBJ1-2; 9 bases line up with TRBD1. Per the germline V gene, CDR1 is DFQATT and CDR2 is SNEGSKA (reference sequence). The CDR3 runs to 11 residues. The CDR3 DNA follows: TGCGGGGACAGGGACGAGTATGGCTACACCTTC. It codes for CGDRDEYGYTF.

A few counts support this clonotype. This rearrangement joins TRBV2 to TRBJ1-1; no clear D. Per germline, CDR1 SNHLY and CDR2 FYNNEI. V dropped 5 bases and J dropped 10 bases, with 14 bases sitting between them. This CDR3 is built from 12 residues. The DNA for the CDR3 is TGTGCCAGCAGTCCCTTTTTGGGTGGAGCTTTCTTT. It is translated as CASSPFLGGAFF.